One sample yielded the 2 T cell receptor beta chains listed below, sequenced in a study of OX40 agonist ivuxolimab in advanced cancers. Assay used: immunoSEQ multiplex PCR; TCRdb lists only in-frame clones, some missing. Among 15,000 to 20,000 clones listed, 80% to 90% were seen once. Sequencing used CD4+ or CD8+ T cells sorted from blood, obtained in a trial of the OX40 agonist ivuxolimab. The receptor set was obtained from an adult with an advanced solid tumor such as melanoma, head and neck, liver or kidney cancer.

The chain uses TRBV21-1 and TRBJ1-1. TRBV21-1 is classified as a pseudogene. The length of the CDR3 is 16 residues. CDR3 protein: CASSRERGLMNTEAFF. CDR3 coding DNA: TGTGCCAGCAGCAGGGAGAGGGGCCTTATGAACACTGAAGCTTTCTTT.

The table lists this clone with many counts. The J gene is TRBJ1-2, the V gene TRBV14, with D unclear. The CDR3 spans 16 residues. With 0 bases removed from V and 7 bases from J, the gap between germline ends came to 18 bases. Per the germline V gene, CDR1 is SGHDN and CDR2 is FVKESK. In DNA form, the CDR3 reads TGTGCCAGCAGCCAAGATCTTAGAGCCGCCAATGGTGGCTACACCTTC. Amino acid sequence: CASSQDLRAANGGYTF.